This TCR beta chain appears in the sequencing data of a study of cytomegalovirus exposure and HLA in healthy donors. As for the study in general: About 80 million unique TCRs from HLA-typed donors were held in an early data release. Out of 398 genotyped donors, roughly 80% belonged to the Caucasian-associated ancestry cluster. General study results and limits: Confirmation was obtained in vitro that a few CMV-associated chains are specific for CMV antigens.

The study ran its PCR with 60 Vbeta and 13 Jbeta primers. Sequenced by immunoSEQ multiplex PCR; TCRdb stores in-frame clones only, minus some. The table lists under 130,000 clones. V shed 0 bases and J shed 5 bases, with 10 bases lying between them. Germline CDR1 and CDR2: LNHNV and YYDKDF (reference sequence). This CDR3 spans 14 amino acids. About this clone: Its matching antigen is unknown.

The specimen sequenced was PBMCs. V and J are TRBV15 and TRBJ1-2; D is unclear. This clonotype was sampled from a man aged 45-65 years in good health and CMV-seronegative. Written as DNA, the CDR3 is TGTGCCACCAGCAGAGATCCTAACCCATATGGCTACACCTTC. Translation: CATSRDPNPYGYTF.